What follows are 20 T cell receptor beta chains derived from one specimen sequenced in a study of T-cell reconstitution after alpha-beta-depleted transplantation in children. Study-level results: Newly made T cells mostly supplied T-cell counts and diversity one year after transplant.

Unique molecular identifiers were incorporated when the TCRbeta library was constructed. TCRdb used MiXCR to reprocess the PCR reads, holding one entry per CDR3 protein. The sample has about 300,000 distinct CDR3 sequences, 7.5% to 9% seen once. Which antigens these TCRs recognize remains unknown. The sample here was peripheral blood, taken 360 days after TCRalphabeta/CD19-depleted stem cell transplant. These receptors were taken from a female patient under 10 years old who had a stem cell transplant for Fanconi anemia, so the T cells may come from the graft donor.

This clonotype appeared many times. Here the CDR3 reads CSARDRGRGIYEQYF. The CDR3 DNA reads TGCAGTGCTAGAGATCGAGGTCGAGGGATCTACGAGCAGTACTTC. This chain connects TRBV20-1 to TRBJ2-7, with D perhaps matching TRBD2 (5 bases). Germline CDR1 is DFQATT and CDR2 is SNEGSKA (reference sequence). Trimming cost V 0 bases and J 3 bases, with 15 bases left between them. The CDR3 has 15 amino acids.

Ten or more counts support this clonotype. V is TRBV20-1 and J is TRBJ1-1, with TRBD1 matching 8 bases. Germline V gives CDR1 DFQATT, CDR2 SNEGSKA (reference sequence). With V trimmed by 5 bases and J by 4 bases, 12 bases remained unmatched. The CDR3 length is 15 residues. Written as DNA, the CDR3 is TGCAGTGCTCCGCGGACAGGGTGGAGGAGCACTGAAGCTTTCTTT. Translating gives CSAPRTGWRSTEAFF.

This clonotype was seen a few times. This chain connects TRBV5-6 to TRBJ2-1; D possibly corresponds to TRBD1 (5 bases). The CDR3 loop spans 14 amino acids. From germline, CDR1 is SGHDT and CDR2 YYEEEE. Trimming took 4 bases from V and 6 from J, leaving 14 bases between them. The DNA of the CDR3 is TGTGCCAGCAGCGGAGACAGTGTGGGCAATGAGCAGTTCTTC. Amino acid sequence: CASSGDSVGNEQFF.

This clonotype has a handful of counts. V gene TRBV18 combines with J gene TRBJ1-2; D ambiguous. From germline, CDR1 is KGHSH and CDR2 LQKENI. The CDR3 length is 13 residues. V lost 2 bases, J lost 5 bases, and 9 bases lay in between. Written as DNA, the CDR3 is TGTGCCAGCTCACCAGGTTATGGATATGGCTACACCTTC. Translation gives CASSPGYGYGYTF.

This clonotype came up many times. The rearrangement links TRBV29-1 to TRBJ2-7; the D gene could be TRBD1 or TRBD2 (5 bases each). Germline values: CDR1 SQVTM, CDR2 ANQGSEA. Deletions cut 7 bases from V and 2 bases from J, with 12 bases between. The CDR3 has 12 residues. The CDR3 loop reads CSAEVGAYEQYF. As DNA, the CDR3 is TGCAGCGCAGAGGTGGGGGCCTACGAGCAGTACTTC.

A note on this clonotype: A much more abundant neighbour one base away suggests this may be a read error. The chain recombines TRBV12-3 or TRBV12-4 with TRBJ2-1; 14 nucleotides align to TRBD2. The length of the CDR3 is 20 residues. CDR3 in amino acids: CACSLALGLAGVMGGHEQFF. The CDR3 coding sequence is TGTGCCTGCAGTTTAGCGCTGGGACTAGCGGGAGTAATGGGGGGCCATGAGCAGTTCTTC.

For the CDR3, the DNA is TGCAGTGCTAGAGATCAGATGACAAGGACCCAGTACTTC. As protein: CSARDQMTRTQYF. The chain joins TRBV20-1 to TRBJ2-5; D gene unclear. Trimming pared 0 bases from V and 7 bases from J, leaving 12 bases between. The CDR3 length is 13 residues. Per the germline V gene, CDR1 is DFQATT and CDR2 is SNEGSKA (reference sequence).

This clonotype was seen repeatedly, ten times or more. CDR3 in DNA: TGCAGCGTTTATACCGGGACAGATTATAGCAATCAGCCCCAGCATTTT. Translation gives CSVYTGTDYSNQPQHF. The rearrangement links TRBV29-1 to TRBJ1-5; TRBD1 aligns across 7 bases. The ends lost 5 bases at V and 0 bases at J; junction bases unmatched: 10. The CDR3 has 16 residues. Germline assignment: CDR1 SQVTM and CDR2 ANQGSEA.

This clonotype came up a few times. The J gene is TRBJ1-1, the V gene TRBV20-1; a possible D gene is TRBD1 (5 bases). Trimming removed 6 bases from V and 8 bases from J, with 16 bases in between. There are 12 residues in the CDR3. Germline lookup yields CDR1 DFQATT and CDR2 SNEGSKA (reference sequence). Written as DNA, the CDR3 is TGCAGTGCCCGGGAAGGGGTAGGAGAAGCTTTCTTT. This encodes CSAREGVGEAFF.

The chain employs TRBV27 and TRBJ2-1, with TRBD2 identical over 11 bases. The V and J ends lost 5 bases and 9 bases, in that order; junction bases with no gene match: 15. There are 17 residues in the CDR3. Germline CDR1 is MNHEY and CDR2 is SMNVEV (reference sequence). The CDR3 DNA sequence: TGTGCCAGCAGTCCCTATAGCGGGGGGGCGGTTTTGGGTGAGCAGTTCTTC. Translated, it gives CASSPYSGGAVLGEQFF.

This clonotype came up many times. The chain combines TRBV12-3 or TRBV12-4 with TRBJ2-3; tentative D call: TRBD1 (6 bases). The V end was cut by 2 bases, the J end by 2 bases, with 14 bases between. CDR3 size: 16 residues. The CDR3 loop is CASSLTQGSFTDTQYF. CDR3 bases: TGTGCCAGCAGTTTAACTCAGGGGTCCTTCACAGATACGCAGTATTTT.

This chain joins TRBV2 and TRBJ2-1, with 14 bases that match TRBD2. The CDR3 totals 19 residues. Germline V lookup: CDR1 SNHLY, CDR2 FYNNEI. V was pared by 4 bases and J by 1 base, with 9 bases of the junction left unmatched. As DNA, the CDR3 is TGTGCCAGCAGTGGTAGGGGGACTAGCGGGAGTGCATCCTACAATGAGCAGTTCTTC. Translation gives CASSGRGTSGSASYNEQFF.

The chain recombines TRBV5-1 with TRBJ2-2; TRBD1 agrees at 7 bases. The germline gives CDR1 SGHRS, CDR2 YFSETQ. The CDR3 loop spans 14 amino acids. J lost 4 bases, V lost 9 bases, and 9 bases had no gene match. The CDR3: CATTTGAITGELFF. The CDR3 nucleotides are TGCGCCACCACTACAGGGGCTATCACCGGGGAGCTGTTTTTT.

This clonotype was observed many times. The chain employs TRBV30 and TRBJ1-2; 7 positions agree with TRBD1. The length of the CDR3 is 14 residues. The V segment lost 4 bases and the J segment 5 bases; nucleotides outside the gene matches: 10. Germline V gene lookup returns CDR1 GTSNPN and CDR2 SVGIG (reference sequence). DNA for the CDR3: TGTGCCTGGATGGGGGACAGACTCGATTATGGCTACACCTTC. Translated, it gives CAWMGDRLDYGYTF.

The CDR3 protein is CASSQGGVLQETQYF. CDR3 coding DNA: TGTGCCAGCAGCCAAGGGGGGGTGTTACAAGAGACCCAGTACTTC. The chain has TRBV3-1 and TRBJ2-5, with TRBD2 as a possible D gene (6 bases). The germline gives CDR1 LGHDT, CDR2 YNNKEL (reference sequence). The CDR3 contains 15 residues. Trimming removed 1 base from V and 2 bases from J, with 11 bases in between.

This clonotype was counted ten times or more. V is TRBV5-1 and J is TRBJ2-3, with D possibly being TRBD2 (6 bases). The CDR3 loop spans 16 amino acids. In germline, CDR1 is SGHRS, CDR2 YFSETQ. Trimming stripped 4 bases from V and 2 bases from J, with 17 bases between. The CDR3 DNA follows: TGCGCCAGCAGCCCGGGACTCCCTCTTAACACAGATACGCAGTATTTT. Its protein is CASSPGLPLNTDTQYF.

This clonotype was counted at least ten times. This chain uses TRBV28 with TRBJ2-1; 7 bases align to TRBD1. In germline, CDR1 is MDHEN, CDR2 SYDVKM. The trim removed 8 bases at V and 0 bases at J, leaving 4 bases unmatched. The CDR3 contains 14 residues. CDR3 sequence (DNA): TGTGCCAGCCGGGGACAGTCCTCCTACAATGAGCAGTTCTTC. Its translation is CASRGQSSYNEQFF. The variable domain in full, with the rest retrieved from reference TRBV28 and TRBJ2-1, is DVKVTQSSRYLVKRTGEKVFLECVQDMDHENMFWYRQDPGLGLRLIYFSYDVKMKEKGDIPEGYSVSREKKERFSLILESASTNQTSMYLCASRGQSSYNEQFFGPGTRLTVL.

The rearrangement links TRBV9 to TRBJ1-1, with TRBD1 matching 7 bases. Germline V gives CDR1 SGDLS, CDR2 YYNGEE. The CDR3 has 15 residues. With V trimmed by 0 bases and J by 4 bases, 6 bases remained unmatched. This CDR3 is CASSVEGALSTEAFF. DNA for the CDR3: TGTGCCAGCAGCGTAGAGGGGGCTCTAAGCACTGAAGCTTTCTTT.

This clonotype was seen ten or more times. The chain uses TRBV2 and TRBJ2-3; tentatively, D is TRBD1 (6 bases). The CDR3 totals 14 residues. V was cut by 3 bases and J by 4 bases, with 11 bases left in between. Germline values: CDR1 SNHLY, CDR2 FYNNEI. The CDR3 region is CASSDPGAPDTQYF. The DNA of the CDR3 is TGTGCCAGCAGTGATCCAGGGGCGCCAGATACGCAGTATTTT.

This clonotype was observed many times. The chain has TRBV7-8 and TRBJ2-1; 8 bases agree with TRBD1. Germline V gene sequence: CDR1 SGHVS, CDR2 FQNEAQ. The CDR3 sequence is 21 residues long. V lost 1 base and J lost 0; bases outside the gene matches: 17. The CDR3 DNA reads TGTGCCAGCAGCTTAGTGAGAATAGGCAGGGGGCCCCTAACCTCCTACAATGAGCAGTTCTTC. It is translated as CASSLVRIGRGPLTSYNEQFF. Drawing the rest from reference TRBV7-8 and TRBJ2-1, the complete variable domain is GAGVSQSPRYKVAKRGQDVALRCDPISGHVSLFWYQQALGQGPEFLTYFQNEAQLDKSGLPSDRFFAERPEGSVSTLKIQRTQQEDSAVYLCASSLVRIGRGPLTSYNEQFFGPGTRLTVL.